These 8 T cell receptor beta chains were all obtained from the same sample, sequenced in a study of blood T cell repertoires in COVID-19. TCRdb's copy holds only in-frame clones and misses some; the assay was immunoSEQ multiplex PCR. The repertoire has a few hundred thousand clones, roughly 89% of them found once; the top ten carry more than 0.7%. The sample taken for sequencing was peripheral blood. The receptors derive from a young man with COVID-19, enrolled during active disease.

V usage is TRBV7-9 and J usage is TRBJ2-5, with 8 bases that match TRBD1. The trim removed 1 base at V and 5 bases at J, leaving 9 bases unmatched. Germline V CDR1 and CDR2: SEHNR, FQNEAQ (reference sequence). The CDR3 totals 16 residues. CDR3 protein: CASSLGDTGGGETQYF. The CDR3 DNA reads as TGTGCCAGCAGCTTAGGGGATACAGGGGGAGGCGAGACCCAGTACTTC.

CDR3 region: CASSPGTGDMGNTIYF. The CDR3 nucleotides are TGTGCCAGCAGCCCAGGGACAGGGGACATGGGAAACACCATATATTTT. The chain combines TRBV7-9 with TRBJ1-3, with 10 bases fitting TRBD1. From germline, CDR1 is SEHNR and CDR2 FQNEAQ (reference sequence). V was clipped by 5 bases and J by 4 bases; unmatched bases: 8. The length of the CDR3 is 16 residues.

The V call is TRBV5-1, the J call TRBJ2-7, with 7 positions matching TRBD1. Germline V gene lookup returns CDR1 SGHRS and CDR2 YFSETQ. The CDR3 sequence is 13 residues long. V gave up 0 bases and J gave up 5 bases; unmatched junction bases: 2. The CDR3 nucleotides read TGCGCCAGCAGCTTGGGGGGGACAGACGAGCAGTACTTC. Protein product: CASSLGGTDEQYF.

This sequence joins TRBV6-5 and TRBJ2-1, with 10 bases that match TRBD1. Germline CDR1 is MNHEY and CDR2 is SVGAGI. The CDR3 runs 12 residues. V trimming: 8 bases; J trimming: 7 bases; junction bases outside the gene matches: 2. The CDR3 DNA follows: TGTGCCAGCCCGGGACAGGGGAATGAGCAGTTCTTC. Residues: CASPGQGNEQFF.

V is TRBV4-1 and J is TRBJ1-1; TRBD1 might be the D (6 bases). Germline values: CDR1 MGHRA, CDR2 YSYEKL. This CDR3 has 12 residues. V was pared by 3 bases and J by 4 bases, with 6 bases between. The CDR3 nucleotides are TGCGCCAGCAGCCAGACAGGCACTGAAGCTTTCTTT. Translating gives CASSQTGTEAFF.

The chain has TRBV18 and TRBJ2-3; D might be TRBD1 (6 bases). V lost 0 bases to trimming and J lost 5 bases, with 15 bases between them. CDR1 and CDR2 from the germline V gene are KGHSH and LQKENI. The CDR3 is 16 residues long. DNA of the CDR3: TGTGCCAGCTCACCACCGAGCAGGGGTAGAAGAGATACGCAGTATTTT. The encoded protein is CASSPPSRGRRDTQYF.

The chain links TRBV5-1 to TRBJ2-7, with 7 bases aligning to TRBD2. There are 14 residues in the CDR3. V trimming: 0 bases; J trimming: 5 bases; junction bases outside the gene matches: 5. Per the germline V gene, CDR1 is SGHRS and CDR2 is YFSETQ. CDR3 in amino acids: CASSLGLAVDEQYF. In DNA form, the CDR3 reads TGCGCCAGCAGCTTGGGACTAGCAGTGGACGAGCAGTACTTC.

The rearrangement joins TRBV18 to TRBJ2-7, with D hard to call. The ends were cut back, 0 bases at V and 0 bases at J, with 12 bases in the middle. The CDR3 length is 16 residues. Germline CDR1 KGHSH, CDR2 LQKENI. CDR3 coding DNA: TGTGCCAGCTCACCACCGGCAAGGCAGCGCTCCTACGAGCAGTACTTC. Translation: CASSPPARQRSYEQYF.